In its sample, the clone carrying this T cell receptor beta chain was seen a few times. No antigen is known for it. The CDR3 has 14 residues. V lost 4 bases and J lost 1, with 10 bases in between. Germline CDR1 is SGHAT and CDR2 is FQNNGV. This entry comes from a study of T cells in Graves' hyperthyroidism and ophthalmopathy. Overall study findings and caveats: Ophthalmopathy could be told apart from stable hyperthyroidism with a 13 V-J model.

Criteria for exclusion of patients were uncontrolled infection, other autoimmune disease, pregnancy or lactation. Researchers amplified the TCR beta CDR3 regions from RNA transcripts. A set of HTBI primers served as the primers for a first-round RT-PCR of the TCR CDR3. From the multiplex PCR reads, TCRdb called clonotypes with MiXCR, one entry per CDR3 protein. Of 700,000 or so distinct CDR3 sequences listed, about 17% are singletons. This sequence originates from a man aged 18-30 years with Graves' hyperthyroidism. Sequenced sample: blood. The chain couples TRBV11-2 to TRBJ1-1; D unresolved. The CDR3 loop is CASSSISENTEAFF. The DNA for the CDR3 is TGTGCCAGCAGCTCGATATCAGAGAACACTGAAGCTTTCTTT.